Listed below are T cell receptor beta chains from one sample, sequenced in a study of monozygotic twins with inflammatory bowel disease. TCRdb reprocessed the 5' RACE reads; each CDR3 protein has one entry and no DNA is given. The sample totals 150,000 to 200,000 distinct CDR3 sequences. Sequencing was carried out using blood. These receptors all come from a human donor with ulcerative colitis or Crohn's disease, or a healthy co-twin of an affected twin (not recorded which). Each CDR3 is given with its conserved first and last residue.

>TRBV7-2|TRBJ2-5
CASSFFSSQETQYF
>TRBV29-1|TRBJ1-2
CSVEGGGGYTF
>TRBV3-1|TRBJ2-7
CASSQRVVSGEQYF
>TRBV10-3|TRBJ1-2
CAIRINREGGYTF
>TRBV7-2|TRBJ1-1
CASSLEMNTEAFF
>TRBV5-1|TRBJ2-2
CASRHDLIGELFF
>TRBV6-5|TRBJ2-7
CASSYRWTSGSGGSYEQYF
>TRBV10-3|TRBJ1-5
CAIRAFSGDQPQHF
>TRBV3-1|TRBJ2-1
CASSQDKEGRLAGGEYNEQFF
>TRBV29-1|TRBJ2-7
CSVGDSLFYEQYF
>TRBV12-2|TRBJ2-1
CASRSPLASGKYNEQFF
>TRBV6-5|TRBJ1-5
CASSYSGQGASNQPQHF
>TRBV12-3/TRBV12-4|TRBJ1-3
CASSLNSGNTIYF
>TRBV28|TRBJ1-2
CASSSVVRKSGYTF
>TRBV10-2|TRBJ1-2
CASGDRDGYTF
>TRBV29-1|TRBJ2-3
CSSTGSTDTQYF
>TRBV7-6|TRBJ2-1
CASSLDPRSSYNEQFF
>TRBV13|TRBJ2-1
CASSPWTSGSREQFF
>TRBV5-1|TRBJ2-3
CASSPSPGLAGGDTQYF
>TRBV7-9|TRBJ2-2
CASSLSLQGSNTGELFF
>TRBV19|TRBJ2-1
CASRTSGSQNEQFF
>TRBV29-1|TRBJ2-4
CSVEGTLLAKNIQYF
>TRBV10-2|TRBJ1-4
CASKKGGGITNEKLFF
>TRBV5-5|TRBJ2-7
CASSLGVGLYEQYF
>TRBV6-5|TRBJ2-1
CASSPSNSGASSYNEQFF
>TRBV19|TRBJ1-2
CASRTGTKGYGYTF
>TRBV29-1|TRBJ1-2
CSVGGFYGYTF
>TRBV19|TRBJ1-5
CASSEKSRVSQPQHF